This T cell receptor beta chain was profiled in a study of blood T cell repertoires in COVID-19. Profiled with immunoSEQ multiplex PCR; TCRdb holds only in-frame clones, not every one. Counted here are almost 500,000 clones, roughly nine tenths occurring once; the ten biggest clones make up approximately 8%. Germline CDR1 LGHDT, CDR2 YNNKEL (reference sequence). The V segment lost 4 bases and the J segment 0 bases; nucleotides outside the gene matches: 4. The CDR3 contains 15 residues. The receptor was derived from a woman aged 60-75 years who had recovered from COVID-19. Material: PBMCs or T cells enriched from blood (not recorded which). The chain carries TRBV3-1 (or the pseudogene TRBV3-2) and TRBJ2-3; 7 positions match TRBD1. The CDR3 nucleotides read TGTGCCAGCAGCCCCGGGACAGAGAGCACAGATACGCAGTATTTT. Translated: CASSPGTESTDTQYF.